This entry lists 9 T cell receptor beta chains sequenced from one sample in a study of blood T cell repertoires in COVID-19. Clones were read by immunoSEQ multiplex PCR, and TCRdb kept only the in-frame ones, dropping some. The profile shows more than 95,000 clones, 88% of them singletons. The sample consisted of peripheral blood. The receptors come from a human donor in a cohort sampled during active COVID-19.

The V call is TRBV11-3, the J call TRBJ2-5, with D perhaps matching TRBD2 (7 bases). Trimming cost V 5 bases and J 2 bases, with 12 bases left between them. The CDR3 loop spans 14 amino acids. Germline CDR1 reads SGHNT; CDR2 reads YENEEA. In DNA, the CDR3 is TGTGCCAGCAGCCGAGGGGGGGAACAAGAGACCCAGTACTTC. Translation gives CASSRGGEQETQYF.

The table lists this clone with a count of one. This chain links TRBV10-3 with TRBJ1-1; no reliable D call. This CDR3 region has 14 residues. Germline-derived CDR1 and CDR2 are ENHRY and SYGVKD. The V gene lost 6 bases and the J gene lost 5 bases, with 16 bases spanning the gap. For the CDR3, the DNA is TGTGCCATCAGGGGTAGCGGGAGGCAAACTGAAGCTTTCTTT. Amino acid sequence: CAIRGSGRQTEAFF.

V and J are TRBV7-9 and TRBJ2-7; 7 nucleotides line up with TRBD1. The V gene's germline CDR1 is SEHNR and CDR2 FQNEAQ (reference sequence). CDR3 length equals 14 residues. The ends lost 4 bases at V and 5 bases at J; junction bases unmatched: 8. The CDR3 loop is CASSSRDSTNEQYF. The CDR3 DNA is TGTGCCAGCAGCTCCCGGGACAGCACTAACGAGCAGTACTTC.

The J gene is TRBJ2-2, the V gene TRBV4-1; weak D call: TRBD2 (7 bases). The CDR3 runs 17 residues. V dropped 6 bases and J dropped 3 bases, with 20 bases sitting between them. CDR1 MGHRA and CDR2 YSYEKL come from the germline V gene. The CDR3 sequence is CASSRWGGERDTGELFF. The CDR3 DNA reads as TGCGCCAGCAGTCGTTGGGGGGGCGAAAGGGACACCGGGGAGCTGTTTTTT.

V gene TRBV2 combines with J gene TRBJ1-1; TRBD1 is a possible D gene (6 bases). The V gene lost 4 bases and the J gene lost 4 bases, with 19 bases spanning the gap. The length of the CDR3 is 16 residues. Per the germline V gene, CDR1 is SNHLY and CDR2 is FYNNEI. Here the CDR3 reads CASSGARRGGGTEAFF. The CDR3 DNA reads TGTGCCAGCAGTGGGGCTAGAAGGGGGGGAGGCACTGAAGCTTTCTTT.

The rearrangement links TRBV25-1 to TRBJ1-1; D remains ambiguous. The CDR3 is 13 residues long. Germline V lookup: CDR1 MGHDK, CDR2 SYGVNS. Trimming stripped 5 bases from V and 5 bases from J, with 12 bases between. The CDR3: CASSFLASTEAFF. In nucleotides, the CDR3 is TGTGCCAGCAGTTTCCTTGCCAGTACTGAAGCTTTCTTT.

The chain uses TRBV11-2 and TRBJ2-7, with 8 bases matching TRBD1. In germline, CDR1 is SGHAT, CDR2 FQNNGV. The CDR3 spans 13 residues. The V gene end was trimmed by 5 bases and the J gene end by 2 bases; junction bases not matched to a gene: 2. CDR3 sequence (DNA): TGTGCCAGCAGCCCGACAGGGGCCTACGAGCAGTACTTC. It is translated as CASSPTGAYEQYF.

On this clone: A read error may produce the germline difference seen at one junction end. Distinct nucleotide sequences in the sample also encode this CDR3. The CDR3 DNA is TGTGCCAGCAGCGTAGGGGCTCTAGCGGGCGAGACTCAGTACTTC. It codes for CASSVGALAGETQYF. The rearrangement links TRBV11-3 to TRBJ2-5, with 8 bases identical to TRBD2. CDR3 length: 15 residues. CDR1 and CDR2 (germline): SGHNT, YENEEA.

The chain couples TRBV5-5 to TRBJ2-7; 10 bases match TRBD2. Germline values: CDR1 SGHKS, CDR2 YYEKEE (reference sequence). V lost 4 bases to trimming and J lost 7 bases; unmatched junction nucleotides: 14. CDR3 length: 16 residues. The CDR3 DNA is TGTGCCAGCAGCCTGAGAGCAGCGGGAGGGTCGGGGGAGCAGTACTTC. Translated, it gives CASSLRAAGGSGEQYF.